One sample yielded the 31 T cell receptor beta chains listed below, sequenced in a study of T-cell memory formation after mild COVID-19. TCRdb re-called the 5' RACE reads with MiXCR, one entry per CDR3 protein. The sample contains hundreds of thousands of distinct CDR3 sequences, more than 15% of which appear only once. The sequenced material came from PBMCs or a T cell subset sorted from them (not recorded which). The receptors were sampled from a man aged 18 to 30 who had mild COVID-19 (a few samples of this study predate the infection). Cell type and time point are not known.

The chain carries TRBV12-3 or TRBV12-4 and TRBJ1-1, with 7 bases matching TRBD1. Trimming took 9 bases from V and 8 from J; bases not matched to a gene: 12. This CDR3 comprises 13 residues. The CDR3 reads CASWEQGVYEAFF. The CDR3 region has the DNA TGTGCCAGTTGGGAGCAGGGGGTTTACGAAGCTTTCTTT.

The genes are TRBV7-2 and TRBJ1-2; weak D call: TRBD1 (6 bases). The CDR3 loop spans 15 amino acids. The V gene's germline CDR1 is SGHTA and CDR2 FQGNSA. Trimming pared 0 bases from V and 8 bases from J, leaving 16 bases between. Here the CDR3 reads CASSLAGTSVEGYTF. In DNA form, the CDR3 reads TGTGCCAGCAGCTTAGCCGGGACATCGGTAGAAGGCTACACCTTC.

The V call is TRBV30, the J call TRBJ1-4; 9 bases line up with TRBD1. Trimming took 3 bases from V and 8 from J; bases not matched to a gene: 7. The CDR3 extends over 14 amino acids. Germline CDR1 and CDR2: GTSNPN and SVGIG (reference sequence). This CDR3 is CAWRQQGAREKLFF. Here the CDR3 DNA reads TGTGCCTGGAGGCAACAGGGGGCGCGAGAAAAACTGTTTTTT.

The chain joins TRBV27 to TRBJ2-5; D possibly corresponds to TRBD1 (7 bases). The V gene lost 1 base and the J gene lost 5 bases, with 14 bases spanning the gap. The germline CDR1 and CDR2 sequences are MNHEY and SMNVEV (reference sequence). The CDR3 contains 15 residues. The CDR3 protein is CASSLFGRGRETQYF. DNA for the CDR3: TGTGCCAGCAGTTTATTTGGCAGGGGGAGGGAGACCCAGTACTTC.

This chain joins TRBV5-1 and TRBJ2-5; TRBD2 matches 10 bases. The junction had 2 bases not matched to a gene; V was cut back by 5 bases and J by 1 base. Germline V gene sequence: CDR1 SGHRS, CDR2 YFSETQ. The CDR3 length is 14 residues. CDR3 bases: TGCGCCAGCAGGGGACTAGCGAGCCAAGAGACCCAGTACTTC. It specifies CASRGLASQETQYF.

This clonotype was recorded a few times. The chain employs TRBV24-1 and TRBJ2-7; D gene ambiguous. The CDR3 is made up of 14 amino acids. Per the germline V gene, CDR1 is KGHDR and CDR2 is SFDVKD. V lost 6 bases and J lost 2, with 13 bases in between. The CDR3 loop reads CATSFYPRTYEQYV. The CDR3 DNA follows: TGTGCCACCAGTTTTTACCCCCGAACCTACGAGCAGTACGTC.

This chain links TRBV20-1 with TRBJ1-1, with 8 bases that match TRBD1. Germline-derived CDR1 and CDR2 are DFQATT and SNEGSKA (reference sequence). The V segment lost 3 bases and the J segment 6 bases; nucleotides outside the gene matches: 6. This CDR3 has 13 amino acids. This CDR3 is CSASRTGTPEAFF. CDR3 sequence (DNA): TGCAGTGCTAGCCGGACAGGGACCCCTGAAGCTTTCTTT.

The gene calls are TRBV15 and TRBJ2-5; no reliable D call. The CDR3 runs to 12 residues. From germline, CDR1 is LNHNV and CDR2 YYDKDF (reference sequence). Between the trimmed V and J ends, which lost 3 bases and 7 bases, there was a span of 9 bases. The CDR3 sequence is CATSRESVTQYF. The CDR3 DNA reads TGTGCCACCAGCAGGGAAAGTGTGACCCAGTACTTC.

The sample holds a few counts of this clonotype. The CDR3 coding sequence is TGTGCCAGCAGCCACGTTGGGGTGATCTATACGCAGTATTTT. It specifies CASSHVGVIYTQYF. The chain combines TRBV7-9 with TRBJ2-3; D remains ambiguous. Germline V gene sequence: CDR1 SEHNR, CDR2 FQNEAQ (reference sequence). This CDR3 is built from 14 residues. The ends were cut back, 5 bases at V and 7 bases at J, with 16 bases in the middle.

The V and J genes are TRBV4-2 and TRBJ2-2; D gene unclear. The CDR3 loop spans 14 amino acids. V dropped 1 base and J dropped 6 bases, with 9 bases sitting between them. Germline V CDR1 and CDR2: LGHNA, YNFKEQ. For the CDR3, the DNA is TGTGCCAGCAGCCAAGGTTTACCCCCCGGGGAGCTGTTTTTT. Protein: CASSQGLPPGELFF.

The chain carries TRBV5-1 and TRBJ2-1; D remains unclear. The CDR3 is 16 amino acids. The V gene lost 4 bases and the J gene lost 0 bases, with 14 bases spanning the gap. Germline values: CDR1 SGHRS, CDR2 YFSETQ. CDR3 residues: CASSLRTPGSYNEQFF. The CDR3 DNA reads TGCGCCAGCAGCCTACGAACGCCAGGCTCCTACAATGAGCAGTTCTTC.

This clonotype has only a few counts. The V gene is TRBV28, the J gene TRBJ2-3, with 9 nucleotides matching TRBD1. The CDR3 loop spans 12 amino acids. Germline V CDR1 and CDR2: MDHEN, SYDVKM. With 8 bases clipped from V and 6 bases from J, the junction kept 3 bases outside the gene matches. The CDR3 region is CASEQGADTQYF. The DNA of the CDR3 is TGTGCCAGCGAACAGGGGGCTGATACGCAGTATTTT.

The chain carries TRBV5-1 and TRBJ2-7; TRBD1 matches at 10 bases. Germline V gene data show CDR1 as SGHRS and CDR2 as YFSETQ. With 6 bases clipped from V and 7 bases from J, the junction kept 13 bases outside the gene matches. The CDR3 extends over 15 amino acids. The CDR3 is CASNLLGTGEGEQYF. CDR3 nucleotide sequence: TGCGCCAGCAACTTACTCGGGACAGGGGAAGGGGAGCAGTACTTC.

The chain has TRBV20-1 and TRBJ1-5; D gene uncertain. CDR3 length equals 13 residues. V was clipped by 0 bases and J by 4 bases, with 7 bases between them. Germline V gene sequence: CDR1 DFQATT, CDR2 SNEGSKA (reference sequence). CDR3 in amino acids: CSAREGGNQPQHF. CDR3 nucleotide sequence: TGCAGTGCTAGAGAGGGCGGTAATCAGCCCCAGCATTTT.

In nucleotides, the CDR3 is TGTGCCAGCTCACCACGGCAGGGATTCGACGAGCAGTACTTC. Translated: CASSPRQGFDEQYF. The chain recombines TRBV18 with TRBJ2-7, with D possibly TRBD1 on 5 matching bases. Germline CDR1 and CDR2: KGHSH and LQKENI. The length of the CDR3 is 14 residues. Trimming pared 1 base from V and 5 bases from J, leaving 12 bases between.

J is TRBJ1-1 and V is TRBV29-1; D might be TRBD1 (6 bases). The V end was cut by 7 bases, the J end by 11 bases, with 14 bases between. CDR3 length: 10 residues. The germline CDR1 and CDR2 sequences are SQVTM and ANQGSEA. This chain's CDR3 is CSGQQGRAFF. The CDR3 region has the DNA TGCAGCGGACAACAGGGTCGGGCTTTCTTT. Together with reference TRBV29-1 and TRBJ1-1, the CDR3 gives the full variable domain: SAVISQKPSRDICQRGTSLTIQCQVDSQVTMMFWYRQQPGQSLTLIATANQGSEATYESGFVIDKFPISRPNLTFSTLTVSNMSPEDSSIYLCSGQQGRAFFGQGTRLTVV.

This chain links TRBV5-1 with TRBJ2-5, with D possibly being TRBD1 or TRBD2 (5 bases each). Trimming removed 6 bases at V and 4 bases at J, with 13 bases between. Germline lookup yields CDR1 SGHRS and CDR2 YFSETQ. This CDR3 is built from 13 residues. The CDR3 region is CASTPGQGETQYF. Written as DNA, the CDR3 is TGCGCCAGCACCCCGGGGCAGGGAGAGACCCAGTACTTC.

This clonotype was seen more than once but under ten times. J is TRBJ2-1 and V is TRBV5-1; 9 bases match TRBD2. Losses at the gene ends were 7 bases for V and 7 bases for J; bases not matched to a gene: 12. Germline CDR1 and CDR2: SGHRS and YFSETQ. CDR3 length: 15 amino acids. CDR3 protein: CASGLRAGGPNEQFF. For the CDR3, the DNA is TGCGCCAGCGGCCTTAGGGCGGGGGGGCCGAATGAGCAGTTCTTC.

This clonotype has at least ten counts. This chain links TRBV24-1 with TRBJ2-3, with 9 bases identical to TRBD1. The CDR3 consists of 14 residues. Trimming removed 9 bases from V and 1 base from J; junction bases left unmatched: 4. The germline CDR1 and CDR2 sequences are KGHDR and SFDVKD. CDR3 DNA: TGTGCCACCGCCGGACAGGGGCGCACAGATACGCAGTATTTT. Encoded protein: CATAGQGRTDTQYF.

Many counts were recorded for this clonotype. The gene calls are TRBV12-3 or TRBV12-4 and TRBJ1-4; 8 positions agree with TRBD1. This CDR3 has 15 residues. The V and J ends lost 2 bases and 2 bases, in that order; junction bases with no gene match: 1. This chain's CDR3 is CASSLQGATNEKLFF. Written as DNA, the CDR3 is TGTGCCAGCAGTTTACAGGGGGCTACTAATGAAAAACTGTTTTTT.

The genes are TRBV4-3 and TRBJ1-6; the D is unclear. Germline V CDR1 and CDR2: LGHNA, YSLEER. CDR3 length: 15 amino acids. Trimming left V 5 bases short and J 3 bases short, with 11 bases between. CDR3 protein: CASSAEAGYNSPLHF. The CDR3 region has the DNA TGCGCCAGCAGCGCAGAGGCGGGCTATAATTCACCCCTCCACTTT.

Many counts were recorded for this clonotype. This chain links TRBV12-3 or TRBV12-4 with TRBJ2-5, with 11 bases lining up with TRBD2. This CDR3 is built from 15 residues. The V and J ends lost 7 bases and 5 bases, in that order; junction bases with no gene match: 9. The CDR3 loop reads CASIRGLAEGETQYF. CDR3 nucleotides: TGTGCCAGCATCAGGGGACTAGCGGAGGGGGAGACCCAGTACTTC.

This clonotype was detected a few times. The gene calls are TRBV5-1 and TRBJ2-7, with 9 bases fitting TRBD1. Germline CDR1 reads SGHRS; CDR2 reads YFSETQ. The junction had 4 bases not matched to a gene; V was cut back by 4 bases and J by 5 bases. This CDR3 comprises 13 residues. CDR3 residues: CASSPWTGDEQYF. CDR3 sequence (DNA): TGCGCCAGCAGCCCCTGGACAGGGGACGAGCAGTACTTC.

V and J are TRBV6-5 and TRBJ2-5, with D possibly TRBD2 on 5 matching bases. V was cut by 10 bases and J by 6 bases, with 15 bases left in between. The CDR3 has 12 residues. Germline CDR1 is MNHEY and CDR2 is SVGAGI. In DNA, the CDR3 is TGTGCCACCGGAGGTTCGCGGCAGACCCAGTACTTC. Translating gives CATGGSRQTQYF.

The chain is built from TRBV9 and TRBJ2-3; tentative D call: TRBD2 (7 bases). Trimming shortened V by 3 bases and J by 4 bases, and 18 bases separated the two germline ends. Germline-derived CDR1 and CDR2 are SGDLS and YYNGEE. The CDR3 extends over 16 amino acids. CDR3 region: CASSARLGGASDTQYF. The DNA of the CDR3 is TGTGCCAGCAGCGCCCGACTGGGGGGGGCCTCAGATACGCAGTATTTT.

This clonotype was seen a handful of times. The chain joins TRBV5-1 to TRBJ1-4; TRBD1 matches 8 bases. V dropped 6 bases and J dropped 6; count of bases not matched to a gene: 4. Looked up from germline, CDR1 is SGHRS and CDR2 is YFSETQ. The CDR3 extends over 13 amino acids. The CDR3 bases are TGCGCCAGCAAGACAGGGGTTGATGAAAAACTGTTTTTT. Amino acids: CASKTGVDEKLFF.

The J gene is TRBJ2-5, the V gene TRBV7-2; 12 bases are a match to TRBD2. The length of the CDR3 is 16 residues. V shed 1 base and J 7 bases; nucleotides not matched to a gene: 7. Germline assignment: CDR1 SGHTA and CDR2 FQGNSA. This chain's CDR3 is CASSLGASGGGGTQYF. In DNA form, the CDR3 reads TGTGCCAGCAGCTTAGGCGCTAGCGGGGGGGGCGGGACCCAGTACTTC.

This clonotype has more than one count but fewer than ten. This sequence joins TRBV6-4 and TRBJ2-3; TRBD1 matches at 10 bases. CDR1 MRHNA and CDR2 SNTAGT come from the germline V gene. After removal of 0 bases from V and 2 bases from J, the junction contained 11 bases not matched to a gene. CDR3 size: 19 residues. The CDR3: CASSDSGTGVWAHTDTQYF. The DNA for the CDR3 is TGTGCCAGCAGTGACTCTGGGACAGGGGTGTGGGCACACACAGATACGCAGTATTTT.

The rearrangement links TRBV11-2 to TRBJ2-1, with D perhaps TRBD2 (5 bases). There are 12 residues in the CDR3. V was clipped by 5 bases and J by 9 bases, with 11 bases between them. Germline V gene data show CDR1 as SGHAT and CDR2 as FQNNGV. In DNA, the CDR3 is TGTGCCAGCAGCCAGACTAAGCTTGAGCAGTTCTTC. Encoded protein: CASSQTKLEQFF.

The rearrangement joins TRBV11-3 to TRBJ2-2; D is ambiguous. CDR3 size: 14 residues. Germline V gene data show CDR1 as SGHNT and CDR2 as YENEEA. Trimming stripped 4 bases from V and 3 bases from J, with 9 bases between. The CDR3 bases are TGTGCCAGCAGCTCAACCCGTTACACCGGGGAGCTGTTTTTT. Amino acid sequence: CASSSTRYTGELFF.

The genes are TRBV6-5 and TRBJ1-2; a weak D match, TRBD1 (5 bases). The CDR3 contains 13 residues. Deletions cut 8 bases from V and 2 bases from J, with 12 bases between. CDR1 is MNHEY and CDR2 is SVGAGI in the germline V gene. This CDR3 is CASARWGNYGYTF. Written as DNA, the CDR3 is TGTGCCAGCGCCCGTTGGGGCAACTATGGCTACACCTTC.